These T cell receptor beta chains were read from a single sample in a study of T cells in Graves' hyperthyroidism and ophthalmopathy. TCRdb fed the multiplex PCR reads into MiXCR, producing one record per CDR3 protein. The sample includes hundreds of thousands of distinct CDR3 sequences, approximately 14% seen only once; the top ten take roughly an eighth. The sample was blood. All receptors derive from a woman aged 18-29 years with Graves' hyperthyroidism. Both conserved end residues are part of each CDR3. D genes are given only for firm matches. Clone size is not always given. Where it is, it says once, few, many or a class for expanded clones.

J: TRBJ1-2
V: TRBV7-6
length: 15
size: few
D: NA
DNA: TGTGCCAGCAGCCCACTTAGCGGCGTCCCCTATGGCTACACCTTC
CDR3: CASSPLSGVPYGYTF

J: TRBJ2-7
V: TRBV9
length: 14
size: many
D: TRBD2
DNA: TGTGCCAGCAGCGTAGCGGGGGGGACTTACGAGCAGTACTTC
CDR3: CASSVAGGTYEQYF

J: TRBJ2-1
V: TRBV12-3/TRBV12-4
length: 17
size: few
D: TRBD2
DNA: TGTGCCAGCAGTCTAGCGGGGGGGCGACCCCTGGAGAATGAGCAGTTCTTC
CDR3: CASSLAGGRPLENEQFF

J: TRBJ1-4
V: TRBV6-1
length: 15
size: NA
D: TRBD1
DNA: TGTGCCAGCAGCCCCGGGACAGGGCAGAATGAAAAACTGTTTTTT
CDR3: CASSPGTGQNEKLFF

J: TRBJ2-3
V: TRBV7-9
length: 15
size: many
D: TRBD2
DNA: TGTGCCAGCAGCTTAGAGCTAGCGGTCCCAGATACGCAGTATTTT
CDR3: CASSLELAVPDTQYF

J: TRBJ1-2
V: TRBV6-5
length: 14
size: many
D: NA
DNA: TGTGCCAGCAGTTACGGGGGCCGCAACTATGGCTACACCTTC
CDR3: CASSYGGRNYGYTF

J: TRBJ1-2
V: TRBV27
length: 14
size: many
D: NA
DNA: TGTGCCAGCTCGAATTCGGGGTGGGACTATGGCTACACCTTC
CDR3: CASSNSGWDYGYTF

J: TRBJ2-7
V: TRBV3-1
length: 15
size: few
D: TRBD2
DNA: TGTGCCAGCAGCCAAGGGTCGGGAGGACTCTACGAGCAGTACTTC
CDR3: CASSQGSGGLYEQYF

J: TRBJ2-5
V: TRBV20-1
length: 15
size: many
D: NA
DNA: TGCAGTGCTAGAGTCGACCAGAGAATGCAAGAGACCCAGTACTTC
CDR3: CSARVDQRMQETQYF

J: TRBJ1-2
V: TRBV5-1
length: 15
size: few
D: NA
DNA: TGCGCCAGCAGCCCCGAGGATGGGGTCGCCTATGGCTACACCTTC
CDR3: CASSPEDGVAYGYTF

J: TRBJ2-1
V: TRBV2
length: 13
size: many
D: TRBD2
DNA: TGTGCCAGCAGTGTCGGGGGGGGAGATGAGCAGTTCTTC
CDR3: CASSVGGGDEQFF

J: TRBJ2-3
V: TRBV28
length: 14
size: many
D: NA
DNA: TGTGCCAGCAGTGGCGCGGGGAGCACAGATACGCAGTATTTT
CDR3: CASSGAGSTDTQYF

J: TRBJ1-1
V: TRBV5-1
length: 15
size: many
D: NA
DNA: TGCGCCAGCACCACTGGAGGCCTCGCTAACACTGAAGCTTTCTTT
CDR3: CASTTGGLANTEAFF

J: TRBJ1-4
V: TRBV28
length: 17
size: NA
D: NA
DNA: TGTGCCAGCAGTTTACACGGGTCTGGGGTATCTAATGAAAAACTGTTTTTT
CDR3: CASSLHGSGVSNEKLFF

J: TRBJ2-5
V: TRBV5-1
length: 15
size: many
D: NA
DNA: TGCGCCAGCAGCTTACAGGACACCTACCAAGAGACCCAGTACTTC
CDR3: CASSLQDTYQETQYF

J: TRBJ1-6
V: TRBV5-5
length: 15
size: many
D: TRBD1
DNA: TGTGCCAGCAGGGGGACAGGGACCCTTGATTCACCCCTCCACTTT
CDR3: CASRGTGTLDSPLHF

J: TRBJ1-1
V: TRBV12-3/TRBV12-4
length: 14
size: many
D: TRBD1
DNA: TGTGCCAGCAGCTTAGGACAGGGGGCAACTGAAGCTTTCTTT
CDR3: CASSLGQGATEAFF

J: TRBJ2-1
V: TRBV27
length: 16
size: many
D: NA
DNA: TGTGCCAGCAGTTTATTTGCGGATAGCTCCTACAATGAGCAGTTCTTC
CDR3: CASSLFADSSYNEQFF

J: TRBJ2-7
V: TRBV6-2/TRBV6-3
length: 16
size: many
D: TRBD2
DNA: TGTGCCAGCAGTGCTGGACTAGCGGGAGGTCCGTACGAGCAGTACTTC
CDR3: CASSAGLAGGPYEQYF

J: TRBJ2-3
V: TRBV7-9
length: 15
size: many
D: NA
DNA: TGTGCCAGCAGCTTACAGCCGGCCCCCGCAGATACGCAGTATTTT
CDR3: CASSLQPAPADTQYF

J: TRBJ1-5
V: TRBV2
length: 14
size: many
D: NA
DNA: TGTGCCAGCAGTAAACAGGGACCCAATCAGCCCCAGCATTTT
CDR3: CASSKQGPNQPQHF

J: TRBJ1-3
V: TRBV15
length: 17
size: many
D: NA
DNA: TGTGCCACCAGCAGAGATCTGATTTGGGGCCCTGGAAACACCATATATTTT
CDR3: CATSRDLIWGPGNTIYF

J: TRBJ1-2
V: TRBV20-1
length: 12
size: NA
D: NA
DNA: TGCAGTGCTAGAAATGACCTTTATGGCTACACCTTC
CDR3: CSARNDLYGYTF

J: TRBJ2-7
V: TRBV7-8
length: 15
size: NA
D: TRBD2
DNA: TGTGCCAGCAGCTTAGCTAGCGGGAGTGAGTACGAGCAGTACTTC
CDR3: CASSLASGSEYEQYF

J: TRBJ1-5
V: TRBV7-9
length: 13
size: many
D: TRBD1
DNA: TGTGCCAGCAGCTTGGGACAGGGGTTGTCCCAGCATTTT
CDR3: CASSLGQGLSQHF